This entry lists 28 T cell receptor beta chains sequenced from one sample in a study of CD8 T cells in ankylosing spondylitis. These receptors have no known antigen. Study-wide points: Ankylosing spondylitis blood appeared to be characterized by a TCR beta motif of about 8 highly homologous variants.

Via MiXCR, TCRdb re-called the 5' RACE reads, giving one row per CDR3 protein. The table has around 770,000 distinct CDR3 sequences, under 20% seen once; the top ten hold around 20%. The specimen sequenced was blood, either unsorted or a sorted T cell fraction (not recorded which). These receptors came from a male donor with ankylosing spondylitis.

This clonotype was seen more than once but under ten times. The CDR3 DNA is TGTGCCAGCTCCGACACACTAGCGGGAGGGCCTGGCACCGGGGAGCTGTTTTTT. The encoded protein is CASSDTLAGGPGTGELFF. The genes are TRBV9 and TRBJ2-2; 13 bases agree with TRBD2. Trimming at V came to 7 bases and at J to 4 bases, leaving 13 bases not matched to a gene. The CDR3 spans 18 residues. Germline V CDR1 and CDR2: SGDLS, YYNGEE.

This clonotype was detected only a few times. The chain recombines TRBV9 with TRBJ1-2; D gene ambiguous. The CDR3 is made up of 14 amino acids. The germline CDR1 and CDR2 sequences are SGDLS and YYNGEE. The V and J ends lost 0 bases and 6 bases respectively, with 12 bases between them. The CDR3 protein is CASSVGGPGHGYTF. The DNA of the CDR3 is TGTGCCAGCAGCGTAGGTGGCCCCGGCCATGGCTACACCTTC.

This clonotype showed up just a few times. The J gene is TRBJ2-5, the V gene TRBV29-1, with unresolved D. CDR1 is SQVTM, CDR2 ANQGSEA, per germline. The germline V and J ends were trimmed by 3 bases and 2 bases, with 10 bases remaining between them. The CDR3 is 13 residues long. CDR3 amino acids: CSVESNRQETQYF. The CDR3 DNA is TGCAGCGTTGAGTCTAACAGACAAGAGACCCAGTACTTC.

This clonotype was seen at least ten times. The rearrangement joins TRBV5-1 to TRBJ1-1; the match to TRBD1 covers 8 bases. This CDR3 spans 14 amino acids. J gave up 2 bases and V 4 bases, and 4 bases lay outside the gene matches. The germline V gene encodes CDR1 SGHRS and CDR2 YFSETQ. As DNA, the CDR3 is TGCGCCAGCAGCCTGGACAGGGTTAACACTGAAGCTTTCTTT. Amino acid sequence: CASSLDRVNTEAFF. The variable domain in full, with the rest retrieved from reference TRBV5-1 and TRBJ1-1, is KAGVTQTPRYLIKTRGQQVTLSCSPISGHRSVSWYQQTPGQGLQFLFEYFSETQRNKGNFPGRFSGRQFSNSRSEMNVSTLELGDSALYLCASSLDRVNTEAFFGQGTRLTVV.

CDR3 bases: TGTGCCAGCAGCTTAGCCCGACAGGCAACTAATGAAAAACTGTTTTTT. Translation: CASSLARQATNEKLFF. This chain uses TRBV7-2 with TRBJ1-4, with D maybe TRBD1 (6 bases). Germline lookup yields CDR1 SGHTA and CDR2 FQGNSA. With 0 bases removed from V and 0 bases from J, the gap between germline ends came to 8 bases. This CDR3 region has 16 residues.

This clonotype showed up many times. This chain connects TRBV5-1 to TRBJ2-2; tentative D call: TRBD2 (6 bases). Germline assignment: CDR1 SGHRS and CDR2 YFSETQ. The germline V and J ends were trimmed by 7 bases and 1 base, with 11 bases remaining between them. The length of the CDR3 is 14 residues. Here the CDR3 DNA reads TGCGCCAGCGCCCAGGGAGGGAACACCGGGGAGCTGTTTTTT. Translated, it gives CASAQGGNTGELFF.

This rearrangement joins TRBV2 to TRBJ1-2; D gene unclear. V lost 5 bases and J lost 0, with 10 bases in between. Germline V CDR1 and CDR2: SNHLY, FYNNEI. The CDR3 runs 14 residues. CDR3 loop: CASSWARTNYGYTF. The CDR3 DNA sequence: TGTGCCAGCAGTTGGGCGAGAACTAACTATGGCTACACCTTC.

The V gene is TRBV12-3 or TRBV12-4, the J gene TRBJ1-2, with TRBD1 matching 7 bases. Trimming took 3 bases from V and 4 from J; bases not matched to a gene: 8. The CDR3 has 15 residues. CDR3 protein: CASSLGDRNIYGYTF. The CDR3 bases are TGTGCCAGCAGTTTGGGGGACAGAAATATCTATGGCTACACCTTC.

The rearrangement joins TRBV20-1 to TRBJ1-5; TRBD1 is a possible D gene (5 bases). V was shortened by 3 bases and J by 9 bases, with 21 bases between the two germline ends. Germline V gene data show CDR1 as DFQATT and CDR2 as SNEGSKA (reference sequence). The CDR3 loop spans 15 amino acids. DNA for the CDR3: TGCAGTGCTAGCGAATATAACCTTTATCAGGGGCCCCAGCATTTT. Protein product: CSASEYNLYQGPQHF.

This clonotype has only a few counts. The V call is TRBV27, the J call TRBJ1-6; a possible D gene is TRBD1 (6 bases). The CDR3 contains 13 residues. The V gene lost 4 bases and the J gene lost 10 bases, with 11 bases spanning the gap. CDR1 MNHEY and CDR2 SMNVEV come from the germline V gene (reference sequence). The CDR3 loop reads CASSYRVGSPLHF. For the CDR3, the DNA is TGTGCCAGCAGTTACAGGGTCGGGTCACCCCTCCACTTT.

The rearrangement links TRBV29-1 to TRBJ1-3; D ambiguous. This CDR3 comprises 12 residues. V dropped 7 bases and J dropped 0 bases, with 7 bases sitting between them. Germline CDR1 reads SQVTM; CDR2 reads ANQGSEA. CDR3 in amino acids: CSAGFSGNTIYF. In nucleotides, the CDR3 is TGCAGCGCAGGCTTCTCTGGAAACACCATATATTTT.

The gene calls are TRBV5-5 and TRBJ1-1; D uncertain. Germline CDR1 SGHKS, CDR2 YYEKEE (reference sequence). The CDR3 spans 12 residues. Trimming shortened V by 4 bases and J by 8 bases, and 12 bases separated the two germline ends. The CDR3 region is CASSPQGWEAFF. CDR3 nucleotides: TGTGCCAGCAGCCCACAAGGTTGGGAAGCTTTCTTT.

This rearrangement joins TRBV18 to TRBJ2-6, with D hard to call. V was cut by 3 bases and J by 0 bases, with 12 bases left in between. The CDR3 contains 17 residues. CDR1 is KGHSH and CDR2 is LQKENI in the germline V gene. CDR3 DNA: TGTGCCAGCTCACCTGGTGGCCCCCACTCTGGGGCCAACGTCCTGACTTTC. This translates into CASSPGGPHSGANVLTF. The full variable domain, completed using reference TRBV18 and TRBJ2-6, is NAGVMQNPRHLVRRRGQEARLRCSPMKGHSHVYWYRQLPEEGLKFMVYLQKENIIDESGMPKERFSAEFPKEGPSILRIQQVVRGDSAAYFCASSPGGPHSGANVLTFGAGSRLTVL.

The rearrangement uses TRBV15 and TRBJ2-7; TRBD1 matches 7 bases. The ends lost 2 bases at V and 7 bases at J; junction bases unmatched: 8. The CDR3 is 14 amino acids. CDR1 LNHNV and CDR2 YYDKDF come from the germline V gene (reference sequence). For the CDR3, the DNA is TGTGCCACCAGCAGAAGGAAGGGGGCTGGGGAGCAGTACTTC. It is translated as CATSRRKGAGEQYF.

This clonotype was detected a few times. The chain has TRBV27 and TRBJ2-2, with 10 bases matching TRBD1. Germline V gives CDR1 MNHEY, CDR2 SMNVEV (reference sequence). The CDR3 is made up of 17 amino acids. Losses at the gene ends were 2 bases for V and 4 bases for J; bases not matched to a gene: 7. The CDR3 spells CASSLGPGTGVTGELFF. The CDR3 DNA sequence: TGTGCCAGCAGTTTAGGGCCCGGGACAGGGGTCACCGGGGAGCTGTTTTTT.

This clonotype was seen only a few times. This chain joins TRBV2 and TRBJ2-5; D tentatively reads TRBD1 or TRBD2 (5 bases each). The V end lost 6 bases, the J end lost 5 bases, and 22 bases lay between the germline ends. Looked up from germline, CDR1 is SNHLY and CDR2 is FYNNEI. CDR3 length: 16 amino acids. Here the CDR3 DNA reads TGTGCCAGCAGGAACTGGGGACGGGTTGGATATGAGACCCAGTACTTC. Amino acid sequence: CASRNWGRVGYETQYF.

In regard to this clonotype: An end of the junction differs from the germline gene, which may be a read error. The CDR3, as DNA: TGTGCCTGCAGCCATACGGATATGGCGGCCCGAACTGCTGAAGCTTTCTTT. Its protein is CACSHTDMAARTAEAFF. The chain joins TRBV3-1 to TRBJ1-1; no firm D call. The length of the CDR3 is 17 residues. CDR1 and CDR2 (germline): LGHDT, YNNKEL (reference sequence). Looking up the rest from reference TRBV3-1 and TRBJ1-1 gives the full variable domain: DTAVSQTPKYLVTQMGNDKSIKCEQNLGHDTMYWYKQDSKKFLKIMFSYNNKELIINETVPNRFSPKSPDKAHLNLHINSLELGDSAVYFCACSHTDMAARTAEAFFGQGTRLTVV.

This chain connects TRBV12-3 or TRBV12-4 to TRBJ2-7; D may be TRBD2 (6 bases). V was shortened by 6 bases and J by 3 bases, with 15 bases between the two germline ends. CDR3 length equals 14 residues. The CDR3 spells CASSARDSNYEQYF. The CDR3 DNA reads as TGTGCCAGCAGCGCCCGGGACTCCAACTACGAGCAGTACTTC.

There are a few counts of this clonotype. The rearrangement links TRBV7-2 to TRBJ2-3, with TRBD2 as a possible D gene (6 bases). The CDR3 contains 15 residues. Trimming removed 1 base at V and 4 bases at J, with 12 bases between. CDR1 and CDR2 (germline): SGHTA, FQGNSA. CDR3 protein: CASSLDPQRADTQYF. In nucleotides, the CDR3 is TGTGCCAGCAGCTTAGACCCTCAGCGGGCAGATACGCAGTATTTT.

This clonotype was found a few times. The chain links TRBV21-1 to TRBJ2-7; the D segment call TRBD1 is taken from the table without a DNA check. TRBV21-1 is termed a pseudogene. The CDR3 length is 15 residues. CDR3: CASSKAAGGHYEQYF. In DNA, the CDR3 is TGTGCCAGCAGCAAAGCGGCAGGGGGACACTACGAGCAGTACTTC.

This clonotype was detected only a few times. CDR3 DNA sequence: TGTGCCAGCAGTTTATATGGGAACGAGCAGTACTTC. Translation: CASSLYGNEQYF. V is TRBV27 and J is TRBJ2-7; D ambiguous. The CDR3 runs 12 residues. The V gene lost 1 base and the J gene lost 5 bases, with 6 bases spanning the gap. Germline CDR1 and CDR2: MNHEY and SMNVEV (reference sequence).

This clonotype was picked up a small number of times. V usage is TRBV18 and J usage is TRBJ2-1; no firm D call. Germline V CDR1 and CDR2: KGHSH, LQKENI. CDR3 size: 14 residues. V dropped 0 bases and J dropped 4 bases, with 7 bases sitting between them. This CDR3 is CASSPPAAYNEQFF. Written as DNA, the CDR3 is TGTGCCAGCTCACCACCAGCCGCTTACAATGAGCAGTTCTTC.

This clonotype occurred many times. This chain uses TRBV20-1 with TRBJ2-3; the match to TRBD2 covers 7 bases. V trimming: 5 bases; J trimming: 0 bases; junction bases outside the gene matches: 8. The length of the CDR3 is 15 residues. Germline CDR1 and CDR2: DFQATT and SNEGSKA (reference sequence). As DNA, the CDR3 is TGCAGTGCTCGGTTGCGGGGGTCTAGCACAGATACGCAGTATTTT. It specifies CSARLRGSSTDTQYF.

This clonotype has a handful of counts. CDR3 sequence (DNA): TGTGCCAGCTCACCCCAACTAGCGGGGGGGGCCAATGAGCAGTTCTTC. Encoded protein: CASSPQLAGGANEQFF. This sequence joins TRBV18 and TRBJ2-1; 13 bases match TRBD2. The CDR3 runs to 16 residues. The trim removed 3 bases at V and 6 bases at J, leaving 5 bases unmatched. The germline gives CDR1 KGHSH, CDR2 LQKENI. The full variable domain, in which reference TRBV18 and TRBJ2-1 provide the parts outside the CDR3, is NAGVMQNPRHLVRRRGQEARLRCSPMKGHSHVYWYRQLPEEGLKFMVYLQKENIIDESGMPKERFSAEFPKEGPSILRIQQVVRGDSAAYFCASSPQLAGGANEQFFGPGTRLTVL.

This clonotype showed up just a few times. CDR3 loop: CATSDGRGIQYF. The CDR3, as DNA: TGTGCCACCAGTGATGGAAGGGGTATTCAGTACTTC. The J gene is TRBJ2-4, the V gene TRBV24-1; D perhaps matches TRBD1 (5 bases). CDR1 is KGHDR and CDR2 is SFDVKD in the germline V gene. The V and J ends lost 3 bases and 10 bases respectively, with 9 bases between them. The CDR3 is made up of 12 amino acids.

This sequence joins TRBV3-1 and TRBJ1-2, with 8 bases that match TRBD1. The J segment lost 7 bases and the V segment lost 4 bases, leaving 8 bases of the junction unmatched. In germline, CDR1 is LGHDT, CDR2 YNNKEL (reference sequence). CDR3 size: 14 residues. The CDR3 region is CASSRQTGGRGYTF. The CDR3 region has the DNA TGTGCCAGCAGCCGTCAAACAGGGGGTCGTGGCTACACCTTC.

Only a few counts were recorded for this clonotype. V gene TRBV7-9 combines with J gene TRBJ2-5, with 7 positions matching TRBD2. Trimming cost V 1 base and J 7 bases; bases outside gene matches: 9. This CDR3 has 15 residues. The germline CDR1 and CDR2 sequences are SEHNR and FQNEAQ (reference sequence). The CDR3 DNA reads as TGTGCCAGCAGCTTAGATGCTAGCGGACTACCGACCCAGTACTTC. Residues: CASSLDASGLPTQYF. Looking up the rest from reference TRBV7-9 and TRBJ2-5 gives the full variable domain: DTGVSQNPRHKITKRGQNVTFRCDPISEHNRLYWYRQTLGQGPEFLTYFQNEAQLEKSRLLSDRFSAERPKGSFSTLEIQRTEQGDSAMYLCASSLDASGLPTQYFGPGTRLLVL.

This clonotype was observed at least ten times. J is TRBJ2-1 and V is TRBV29-1; 10 bases align to TRBD1. The germline CDR1 and CDR2 sequences are SQVTM and ANQGSEA. This CDR3 comprises 16 residues. V lost 6 bases, J lost 0 bases, and 8 bases stayed unmatched. CDR3 nucleotide sequence: TGCAGCGTGAGGACAGGGGGTTCCAGCTCCTACAATGAGCAGTTCTTC. As protein: CSVRTGGSSSYNEQFF.